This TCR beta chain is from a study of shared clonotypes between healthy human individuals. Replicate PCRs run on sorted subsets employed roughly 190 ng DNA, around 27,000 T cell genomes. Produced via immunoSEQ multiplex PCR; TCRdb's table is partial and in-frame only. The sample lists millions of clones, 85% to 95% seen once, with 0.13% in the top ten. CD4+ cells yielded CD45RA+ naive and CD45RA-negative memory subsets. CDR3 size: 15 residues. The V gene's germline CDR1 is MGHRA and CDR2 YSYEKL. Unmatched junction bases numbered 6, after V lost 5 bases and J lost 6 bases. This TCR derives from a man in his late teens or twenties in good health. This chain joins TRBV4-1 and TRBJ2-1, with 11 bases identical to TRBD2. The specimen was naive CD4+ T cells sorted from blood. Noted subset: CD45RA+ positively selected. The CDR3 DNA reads TGCGCCAGCAGCAAAACTAGCGGGAGTTCCAATGAGCAGTTCTTC. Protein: CASSKTSGSSNEQFF.